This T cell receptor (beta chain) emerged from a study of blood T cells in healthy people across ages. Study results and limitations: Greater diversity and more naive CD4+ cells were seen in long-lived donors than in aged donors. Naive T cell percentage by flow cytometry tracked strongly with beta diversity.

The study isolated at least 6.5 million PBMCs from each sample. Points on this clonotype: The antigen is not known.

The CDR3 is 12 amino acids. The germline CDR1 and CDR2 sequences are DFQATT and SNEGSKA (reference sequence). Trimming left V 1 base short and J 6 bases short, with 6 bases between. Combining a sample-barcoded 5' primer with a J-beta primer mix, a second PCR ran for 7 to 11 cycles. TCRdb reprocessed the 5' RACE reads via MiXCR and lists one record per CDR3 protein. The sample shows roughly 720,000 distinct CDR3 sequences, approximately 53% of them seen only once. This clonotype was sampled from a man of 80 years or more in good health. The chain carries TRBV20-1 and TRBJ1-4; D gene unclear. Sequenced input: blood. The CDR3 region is CSARGGDEKLFF. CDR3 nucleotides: TGCAGTGCTAGAGGGGGTGATGAAAAACTGTTTTTT.